The 6 T cell receptor beta chains reported below all come from one sample, sequenced in a study of tumor-infiltrating lymphocytes in primary liver carcinoma (dated by TCRdb to 2016 to 2017). Reads for this sample came from an Illumina HiSeq 2500. A constant-region primer and ProtoScript II reverse transcriptase were used to reverse-transcribe TCRbeta-specific cDNA from 500 ng total RNA. Construction of the TCRbeta libraries relied on three nested rounds of multiplex PCR, following a slightly modified ARM-PCR procedure. Each of the first two PCR rounds ran for about 10 cycles and used multiplex TRBV1-TRBV30 forward primers together with a Cbeta reverse primer. TCRdb ran its own pipeline on the public reads, namely fastp trimming at Q25 and MiXCR clone calling, and kept in-frame beta chains. Records with the same CDR3 protein are collapsed into one entry carrying the most frequent genes and DNA. This sample gives tens of thousands of distinct CDR3 sequences in total; 60% to 80% of them show up just once. Together, the top ten hold around 22% of the sample.

Without any cell sorting, total RNA and DNA were co-extracted from roughly 20-30 mg of bulk tissue using the AllPrep DNA/RNA mini kit. Sequenced input: liver tumor tissue from sampling region 5. In the paper's terms, the cell subset or site label means: tumor region T5, tumor centre. Receptors were obtained from a man aged 35 to 55 with primary liver carcinoma and hepatitis B virus infection.

There are many counts of this clonotype. The gene calls are TRBV2 and TRBJ1-4; no firm D call. The V end was cut by 6 bases, the J end by 8 bases, with 10 bases between. CDR1 is SNHLY and CDR2 is FYNNEI in the germline V gene. There are 12 residues in the CDR3. This chain's CDR3 is CASRRDREKLFF. The CDR3 DNA follows: TGTGCCAGCAGACGAGATCGGGAAAAACTGTTTTTT. Supplemented by reference TRBV2 and TRBJ1-4, the full variable domain reads EPEVTQTPSHQVTQMGQEVILRCVPISNHLYFYWYRQILGQKVEFLVSFYNNEISEKSEIFDDQFSVERPDGSNFTLKIRSTKLEDSAMYFCASRRDREKLFFGSGTQLSVL.

This clonotype was seen once. At one end the junction does not follow the germline gene, possibly because of a read error. This sequence joins TRBV24-1 and TRBJ2-3, with 7 bases that match TRBD2. The CDR3 spans 15 residues. Germline V gene data show CDR1 as KGHDR and CDR2 as SFDVKD. This CDR3 reads CATSSSRERPDKQYF. DNA of the CDR3: TGTGCCACCAGTTCCTCGCGGGAGCGACCAGATAAGCAGTATTTT.

As to this clonotype: As the CDR3 is not closed by the conserved phenylalanine or tryptophan, this likely results from a read error. V and J are TRBV2 and TRBJ2-3, with TRBD2 identical over 7 bases. CDR1 is SNHLY, CDR2 FYNNEI, per germline. The CDR3 extends over 14 amino acids. With 7 bases clipped from V and 5 bases from J, the junction kept 9 bases outside the gene matches. The CDR3 DNA is TGTGCCAGCAACGAGCGGGATGACATAGATACGCAGTATTCT. It encodes CASNERDDIDTQYS.

The chain carries TRBV30 and TRBJ1-2; possible D gene TRBD1, 6 bases. The CDR3 sequence is 14 residues long. The germline CDR1 and CDR2 sequences are GTSNPN and SVGIG (reference sequence). Deletions cut 4 bases from V and 3 bases from J, with 15 bases between. CDR3 in amino acids: CAWTQGSRDYGYTF. The CDR3 bases are TGTGCCTGGACACAGGGAAGCAGAGACTATGGCTACACCTTC.

As concerns this clonotype: The CDR3 end shows no conserved phenylalanine or tryptophan, and so a read error is likely. It is unclear where the CDR3 begins or ends on the DNA, so no DNA is shown, and the CDR3 is as TCRdb lists it. This sequence joins TRBV28 and TRBJ2-7. The CDR3 length is 13 residues, termini included. Per the germline V gene, CDR1 is MDHEN and CDR2 is SYDVKM. The CDR3 reads CASSLKPRTEHYS.

The chain carries TRBV12-3 or TRBV12-4 and TRBJ1-2; D is unclear. This CDR3 comprises 12 residues. With 6 bases removed from V and 3 bases from J, the gap between germline ends came to 8 bases. The CDR3 loop is CASSPGYYGYTF. The CDR3 coding sequence is TGTGCCAGCAGCCCGGGTTACTATGGCTACACCTTC.